What follows are 2 T cell receptor beta chains derived from one specimen sequenced in a study of Tregs in tolerant kidney transplant recipients. The table came from immunoSEQ multiplex PCR; TCRdb's copy has only in-frame clones and leaves some out. The sample totals fewer than 40,000 clones. The sample was CD8+ T cells from blood, taken before the transplant. Receptors were obtained from a human donor who received a combined kidney and bone marrow transplant.

To note about this clone: The read ends 3 residues early relative to the CDR3; the germline J gene fills the gap. This rearrangement joins TRBV7-8 to TRBJ2-5, with 8 bases identical to TRBD2. J lost 2 bases, V lost 2 bases, and 7 bases had no gene match. Germline V lookup: CDR1 SGHVS, CDR2 FQNEAQ. There are 16 residues in the CDR3. Partial CDR3 DNA: TGTGCCAGCAGCTTATTCACTAGCGGTAGGCAAGAGACC. Encoded protein: CASSLFTSGRQET. The full CDR3 is CASSLFTSGRQETQYF.

As for this clone: The DNA ends 3 residues before the CDR3 does, and the rest of the CDR3 is filled in from the germline J gene. The chain joins TRBV13 to TRBJ1-2, with 8 bases lining up with TRBD1. This CDR3 has 13 residues. Trimming took 5 bases from V and 4 from J; bases not matched to a gene: 3. The V gene's germline CDR1 is PRHDT and CDR2 FYEKMQ (reference sequence). The CDR3 DNA, read in part, is TGTGCCAGCAGCGAAACAGGGGGCTATGGC. This codes for CASSETGGYG. In full, the CDR3 is CASSETGGYGYTF.